This paragraph covers one TCR beta chain sequence. Its specificity is not known. The sample belongs to a study of cytomegalovirus exposure and HLA in healthy donors. Findings and caveats of the study: Presence/absence analyses assumed roughly uniform sequencing depth across donors, which may not hold. About 87% or about 30% of the time was how often most TCR beta V segments were productive, according to an earlier analysis.

Primers included in the PCR were 60 Vbeta and 13 Jbeta primers. The repertoire was sequenced with immunoSEQ multiplex PCR; TCRdb's copy has only in-frame clones and lacks some. The sample lists approximately 100,000 clones; about 70% were seen once. Trimming took off 0 bases at V and 2 bases at J, with 7 bases between the two ends. CDR1 and CDR2 (germline): SGDLS, YYNGEE. The CDR3 loop spans 14 amino acids. This receptor was obtained from a woman in her forties or fifties in good health and CMV-seropositive. The rearrangement links TRBV9 to TRBJ2-3; D ambiguous. Sequenced input: PBMCs. As DNA, the CDR3 is TGTGCCAGCAGCGTAGGTATAGACACAGATACGCAGTATTTT. This codes for CASSVGIDTDTQYF.